There are a few counts of the clone carrying this TCR beta chain. Germline and junction disagree at one end, which may indicate a read error. RNA transcripts gave rise to amplified TCR beta CDR3 regions. HTBI primers were employed in a first-round RT-PCR of the TCR CDR3. TCRdb reprocessed the multiplex PCR reads via MiXCR and lists one record per CDR3 protein. Counted here are about 690,000 distinct CDR3 sequences, about 18% occurring once; the ten biggest clones make up roughly a sixth. The sample comes from a study of T cells in Graves' hyperthyroidism and ophthalmopathy. CDR1 is SSHAT, CDR2 FNYEAQ, per germline (reference sequence). The CDR3 extends over 16 amino acids.

This receptor was identified in a man in his fifties with Graves' hyperthyroidism. This rearrangement joins TRBV7-7 to TRBJ2-3, with D tentatively TRBD1 (6 bases). The sequencing input was blood. CDR3 sequence reads: CASSLSQGFSTDTQYF. The CDR3 DNA reads TGTGCTAGCAGCTTATCGCAGGGGTTTAGCACAGATACGCAGTATTTT.